This entry features one TCR beta chain sequence. This specimen belongs to a study of blood T cell repertoires in COVID-19. This CDR3 contains 14 residues. CDR1 is SGHNT and CDR2 is YYREEE in the germline V gene (reference sequence). V lost 4 bases, J lost 7 bases, and 17 bases lay in between. Sequencing used immunoSEQ multiplex PCR; TCRdb keeps in-frame clones, though not all of them. The data hold roughly 700,000 clones, with about nine tenths observed a single time. The chain has TRBV5-4 and TRBJ1-2, with D perhaps matching TRBD1 (6 bases). The origin of this receptor is a woman under 30 with acute or convalescent COVID-19. Sequencing was performed on peripheral blood. CDR3 loop: CASSADSYLAGYTF. Here the CDR3 DNA reads TGTGCCAGCAGCGCGGACAGTTACCTTGCTGGCTACACCTTC.